The TCR beta chain described here comes from a study of control samples from healthy donors and cancer patients (dated by TCRdb to 2018 to 2020). V lost 4 bases and J lost 6 bases, and the count of bases not matched to a germline gene is 7. CDR1 and CDR2, looked up from the germline V gene, are MDHEN and SYDVKM. Taken from cysteine to phenylalanine, the CDR3 has 15 residues. Just the 45-base CDR3 DNA is kept, in frame starting at base 1. This clone was seen only once. What this receptor recognizes is not known. There are no base qualities to consult, and no much larger clone falls within one base. Library creation used the immunoSEQ multiplex PCR assay. Entries here come from immuneACCESS through TCRdb and include only in-frame sequences with V and J called. Some clones fail to appear in such tables; in the studies checked, an unresolved V gene covers under half of the shortfall, and the cause of the remainder is unknown. The sample table shows 120,000 or so clones, and 85% to 90% are seen once. The top ten hold around 3.5% of the sample.

The chain joins TRBV28 to TRBJ2-1; 9 junctional bases match TRBD2. The TCR originated in a woman aged 55-69 years with lung cancer. Specimen: PBMCs. The CDR3 protein is CASSSISGRFNEQFF. The bases are TGTGCCAGCAGTTCCATTAGCGGGAGATTCAATGAGCAGTTCTTC.